This TCR beta chain was sequenced during a study of blood T cell repertoires in COVID-19. Sequenced by immunoSEQ multiplex PCR; TCRdb stores in-frame clones only, minus some. Of around 400,000 clones listed, roughly 90% are singletons. The V gene end was trimmed by 5 bases and the J gene end by 1 base; junction bases not matched to a gene: 8. There are 15 residues in the CDR3. Germline loops: CDR1 LNHDA, CDR2 SQIVND (reference sequence). This clonotype originated in a man aged 35 to 55 with acute or convalescent COVID-19. Material: peripheral blood. The chain recombines TRBV19 with TRBJ2-7, with 7 positions matching TRBD1. CDR3 protein: CASSGASRGSYEQYF. The CDR3 DNA sequence: TGTGCCAGTAGTGGGGCTAGCAGGGGGTCCTACGAGCAGTACTTC.